One sample yielded the 6 T cell receptor beta chains listed below, sequenced in a study of T cells in localized non-small cell lung cancer. Libraries were prepared by immunoSEQ multiplex PCR; TCRdb keeps only in-frame clonotypes and omits some of them. The sample has roughly 1,500 clones; under 30% are singletons. Material: normal lung tissue next to the tumor, obtained before any cancer treatment. The receptors come from a man between 40 and 70 years old with stage II squamous cell lung carcinoma.

The chain carries TRBV19 and TRBJ2-1; TRBD2 matches at 14 bases. With V trimmed by 0 bases and J by 2 bases, 3 bases remained unmatched. There are 18 residues in the CDR3. Germline V gene data show CDR1 as LNHDA and CDR2 as SQIVND (reference sequence). This chain's CDR3 is CASSIDRTSGRTYNEQFF. The CDR3 nucleotides are TGTGCCAGTAGTATAGATCGGACTAGCGGGAGGACCTACAATGAGCAGTTCTTC.

The sample holds a few counts of this clone. The rearrangement links TRBV7-6 to TRBJ1-3; 9 nucleotides line up with TRBD1. CDR1 is SGHVS and CDR2 is FNYEAQ in the germline V gene. V dropped 5 bases and J dropped 4; count of bases not matched to a gene: 9. CDR3 size: 16 residues. For the CDR3, the DNA is TGTGCCAGCAGCCCTCCGGGACAGGGACCAGGAAACACCATATATTTT. Amino acids: CASSPPGQGPGNTIYF.

This clone has a handful of counts. The V call is TRBV28, the J call TRBJ2-7; 8 nucleotides match TRBD2. This CDR3 contains 18 residues. V dropped 7 bases and J dropped 7; count of bases not matched to a gene: 24. Germline lookup yields CDR1 MDHEN and CDR2 SYDVKM. As DNA, the CDR3 is TGTGCCAGCACCAGGACTCCTGGCGGGGGGCCCCTCCGAAGGGAGCAGTACTTC. Encoded protein: CASTRTPGGGPLRREQYF.

This clone was counted only a few times. V usage is TRBV11-3 and J usage is TRBJ2-5, with D possibly TRBD1 on 6 matching bases. Deletions cut 5 bases from V and 5 bases from J, with 15 bases between. The length of the CDR3 is 14 residues. CDR1 and CDR2 from the germline V gene are SGHNT and YENEEA. This CDR3 reads CASSRGHRGETQYF. Written as DNA, the CDR3 is TGTGCCAGCAGCCGGGGACACCGAGGGGAGACCCAGTACTTC.

By its share, this clone is medium-sized. The V gene is TRBV6-8, the J gene TRBJ2-5, with 8 positions matching TRBD2. Germline CDR1 and CDR2: MNHGY and SAAAGT. The CDR3 extends over 15 amino acids. V trimming: 7 bases; J trimming: 4 bases; junction bases outside the gene matches: 11. This CDR3 reads CASTREAGVGETQYF. CDR3 nucleotide sequence: TGTGCCAGCACCCGCGAAGCGGGAGTGGGAGAGACCCAGTACTTC.

This clone qualifies as medium-sized. The chain has TRBV11-3 and TRBJ1-6, with TRBD1 matching 8 bases. CDR1 SGHNT and CDR2 YENEEA come from the germline V gene. V trimming: 5 bases; J trimming: 10 bases; junction bases outside the gene matches: 10. The CDR3 contains 15 residues. The CDR3 spells CASSLSGGARSPLHF. The DNA of the CDR3 is TGTGCCAGCAGCCTCTCAGGGGGCGCAAGGTCACCCCTCCACTTT.